One T cell receptor (beta chain) is described in this entry. Ten or more counts support this clonotype. It has no known antigen specificity. Base qualities are missing; no much larger clone stands one base away. Receptors were amplified or captured by multiplex PCR. Reads for this sample came from an Illumina HiSeq 4000. CDR3 regions were amplified by Arm-PCR with iRepertoire HTBI primers to construct TCR beta libraries. Gel purification was performed on PCR products prior to sequencing. The paper's processing steps were these. A total of 62 TRBV and some 15 TRBJ segments were identified across samples and were used for gene usage analysis of CDR3 amino acid clonotypes. COPE and FqMerger were used to merge the filtered high-quality paired reads into contigs. Contigs were aligned with BLAST to IMGT TRBV, TRBD and TRBJ reference genes, and CDR3 was defined per IMGT. Clonotypes above 0.1% frequency were classified as highly expanded clones. Shannon entropy served as the measure of repertoire diversity, while the Gini coefficient captured V-J evenness. A clonotype found in more than one individual was treated as public. TCRdb reprocessed the public reads (quality trimming at Q25 with fastp, clone calling with MiXCR) and kept in-frame beta chains. Here each entry gathers all rows of one CDR3 protein and keeps the most common genes and DNA. V and J calls and clone size were set by TCRdb, not the authors. The sample table shows a few hundred thousand distinct CDR3 sequences, and roughly 17% are seen once. The ten top clones hold roughly a fifth of the sample.

The time point label here, explained by the study, means: newly diagnosed GD, antithyroid drugs for less than 3 months. For both TCR sequencing and RNA sequencing, RNA was extracted from PBMCs using TRIzol. The diagnosis of Graves' disease followed American Thyroid Association guidelines. The patients came from an endocrinology department in Xi'an, China. Each patient gave about 9.1 milliliters of peripheral blood, collected in an EDTA anticoagulant tube. Ficoll Paque Plus density gradient separation was used to isolate PBMCs, and no additional T cell sorting was done. An Agilent 2100 Bioanalyzer and agarose gel were used to assess RNA quality, and a NanoDrop 2000 was used to measure RNA concentration. Via the germline V gene (reference sequence), CDR1 is LGHDT and CDR2 YNNKEL. V and J are truncated by 5 bases and 3 bases respectively, leaving an intervening sequence of 10 bases. From the cysteine through the phenylalanine, the CDR3 covers 13 amino acids. Only CDR3 DNA is held: 39 bases, read in frame from base 1.

The sample belongs to a study of regulatory T cells in long-lasting Graves disease (dated by TCRdb to about 2021). With respect to the entire study: In the newly diagnosed Graves' disease group, patients had been taking antithyroid drugs for less than 3 months. This study used TCR sequencing and RNA sequencing of peripheral blood to compare persistent Graves' disease patients against newly diagnosed Graves' disease patients. The study was conducted in China and was registered as a clinical trial. A total of roughly 35 samples underwent TCR sequencing: about 13 from persistent and around 20 from newly diagnosed Graves' disease patients. General conclusions and limits of the study: The study examined only peripheral blood because the primary lesion, thyroid tissue, could not be accessed. Sequencing and analysis were limited to the TCR beta chain. Persistent disease showed preferential use of TRBV28, TRBJ1-2 and TRBJ2-5, whereas newly diagnosed disease favored TRBV20-1 and TRBJ2-1. The authors noted that the small sample size was a limitation that may lower accuracy. Patients with persistent disease shared more public clonotypes (around 3,000) than newly diagnosed patients did (approximately 990). Compared with newly diagnosed patients, persistent Graves' disease patients had lower TCR Shannon entropy and fewer highly expanded clones, which suggests clonal expansion.

These same data were also listed under a study on T cells in Graves' hyperthyroidism and ophthalmopathy. The second source states: A patient counted as having stable Graves' hyperthyroidism if no progression to ophthalmopathy occurred over 18 months of follow-up. Hyperthyroidism patients were newly diagnosed, with disease duration under 2 months, and aged 18 to 65 years. Any patient with an uncontrolled infection, another autoimmune disease, pregnancy or lactation was excluded. Diagnoses were established on the basis of clinical symptoms, serum thyroxine and TRAb, thyroid ultrasound, and orbital computed tomography. For the first round of RT-PCR on the TCR CDR3, the HTBI primer set was used together with the Qiagen OneStep RT-PCR kit. Most expanded thyroid clonotypes (frequency above 0.001) were also detected in blood, suggesting blood repertoires may reflect thyroid immune responses. A model built on a 13 V-J signature distinguished ophthalmopathy from stable hyperthyroidism, reaching roughly 88% sensitivity and around 81% specificity in cross-validation and 80%/75% in testing. In validation, progression to ophthalmopathy was predicted by the model with almost 71% sensitivity and about 72% specificity, a median of around 6.5 months before onset. To identify TCR V-J signatures that set the groups apart, the researchers used a discovery cohort of about a hundred patients, made up of 40 to 45 with Graves' ophthalmopathy and some 56 with stable Graves' hyperthyroidism. Prospective prediction of ophthalmopathy was tested in an independent validation cohort of about 19 hyperthyroidism patients and 15 to 17 patients who later progressed to ophthalmopathy. For training and testing, the approximately 92 patients in the discovery cohort were randomly divided in a 7:3 ratio. In addition, the study compared T-cell repertoires in thyroid tissue and in blood from roughly six Graves' hyperthyroidism patients. After sampling, hyperthyroidism patients received methimazole starting at 30 mg daily, and ophthalmopathy patients received high-dose intravenous methylprednisolone. Libraries were constructed in a second round of multiplex PCR, after which size selection and purification were carried out. Sequencing of the libraries was done on an Illumina HiSeq2000 using paired-end 100 bp reads. SOAPnuke was used to process the raw data, removing reads that contained adapters or uncalled bases, had a mean Phred below 15, or lacked an exact match to the constant primer or identifier. COPE v1.2.5 was used to merge the high-quality paired reads, and each unique nucleotide sequence was defined as a clonotype. MiTCR v1.1 was used to align the clonotypes against IMGT TRBV, TRBD and TRBJ reference segments. Analysis was restricted to V-J combinations with a frequency above 0.0001, which covered 98% to 99.2% of repertoires. The TCS score was defined as F50 (clonal expansion) divided by E x V (chaos), with BLOSUM62-based TCRdist calculated between CDR3 peptides within each V-J. Welch's t-statistics and random forest reduced fewer than 600 V-J features to 10 to 15, which were used in a naive Bayes classifier (R e1071). Sample size was not statistically predetermined, and investigators were not blinded to group allocation. The paper describes TCR Vbeta CDR3 sequencing of around 130 peripheral blood samples, made up of roughly 45 ophthalmopathy patients, around 73 hyperthyroidism patients and 17 progressor patients.

This TCR was sampled from a woman in her late teens or twenties with Graves disease. Donor details come from another sample of the same person, matched by shared clones. Sample: peripheral blood mononuclear cells (PBMCs), taken at new diagnosis, from a patient treated with antithyroid drugs. Here the chain combines TRBV3-1 and TRBJ1-1; the D gene is possibly TRBD1, with 5 bases matching. For the CDR3, the sequence is CASSNVGDTEAFF. The sequenced DNA is TGTGCCAGCAGCAACGTGGGGGACACTGAAGCTTTCTTT.